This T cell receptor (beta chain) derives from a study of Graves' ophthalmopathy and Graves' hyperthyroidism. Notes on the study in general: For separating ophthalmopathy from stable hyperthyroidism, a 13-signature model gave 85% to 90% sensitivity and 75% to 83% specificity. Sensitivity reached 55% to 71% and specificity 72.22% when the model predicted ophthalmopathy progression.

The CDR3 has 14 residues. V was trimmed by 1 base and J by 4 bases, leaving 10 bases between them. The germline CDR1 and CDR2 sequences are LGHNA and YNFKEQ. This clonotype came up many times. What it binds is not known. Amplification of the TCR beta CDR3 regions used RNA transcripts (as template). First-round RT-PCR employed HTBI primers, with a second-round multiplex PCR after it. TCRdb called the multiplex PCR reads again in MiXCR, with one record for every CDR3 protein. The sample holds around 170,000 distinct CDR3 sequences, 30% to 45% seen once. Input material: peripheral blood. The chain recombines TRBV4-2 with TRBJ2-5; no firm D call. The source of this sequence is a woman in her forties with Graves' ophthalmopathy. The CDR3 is CASSQVGFGETQYF. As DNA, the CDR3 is TGTGCCAGCAGCCAAGTGGGATTCGGAGAGACCCAGTACTTC.